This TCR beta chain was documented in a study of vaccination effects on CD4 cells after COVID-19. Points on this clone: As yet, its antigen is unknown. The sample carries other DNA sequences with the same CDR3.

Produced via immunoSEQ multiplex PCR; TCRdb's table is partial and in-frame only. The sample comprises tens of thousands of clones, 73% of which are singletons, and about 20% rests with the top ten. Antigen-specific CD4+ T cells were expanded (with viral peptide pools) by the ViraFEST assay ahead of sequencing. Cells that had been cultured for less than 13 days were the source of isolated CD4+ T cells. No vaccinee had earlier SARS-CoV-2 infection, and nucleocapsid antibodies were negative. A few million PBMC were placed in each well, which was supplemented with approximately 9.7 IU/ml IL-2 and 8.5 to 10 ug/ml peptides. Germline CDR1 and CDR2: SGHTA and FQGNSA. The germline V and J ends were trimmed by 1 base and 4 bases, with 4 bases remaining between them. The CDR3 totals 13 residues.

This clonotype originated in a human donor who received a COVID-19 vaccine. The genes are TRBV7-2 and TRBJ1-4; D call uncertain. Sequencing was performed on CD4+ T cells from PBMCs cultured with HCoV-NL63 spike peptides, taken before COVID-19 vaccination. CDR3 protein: CASSLELNEKLFF. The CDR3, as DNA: TGTGCCAGCAGCTTAGAACTTAATGAAAAACTGTTTTTT.